This T cell receptor beta chain was captured in a study of regulatory T cells in long-lasting Graves disease. This CDR3 comprises 18 residues. The germline V gene encodes CDR1 MDHEN and CDR2 SYDVKM. V gave up 7 bases and J gave up 3 bases, with 28 bases separating them. According to the study, TCR beta libraries were built with iRepertoire HTBI primers and CDR3-region Arm-PCR. TCRdb called the multiplex PCR reads again in MiXCR, with one record for every CDR3 protein. Of approximately 400,000 distinct CDR3 sequences listed, approximately 12% are singletons. This clonotype was detected many times. Noted time point: newly diagnosed GD, antithyroid drugs for less than 3 months. With RNA extracted from PBMCs as input, the TCR library was made. These sequences were also reported in another study, on T cells in Graves' hyperthyroidism and ophthalmopathy.

This chain links TRBV28 with TRBJ2-7, with a possible D match to TRBD2 (5 bases). Material: peripheral blood mononuclear cells (PBMCs), obtained at new diagnosis, from a patient treated with antithyroid drugs. The source of this sequence is a woman between 18 and 29 years old with Graves disease. DNA for the CDR3: TGTGCCAGCACCTTTTTGAGTGACGGGGTCGAGGGATACTACGAGCAGTACTTC. Residues: CASTFLSDGVEGYYEQYF. The complete variable domain, with remaining parts taken from reference TRBV28 and TRBJ2-7, reads DVKVTQSSRYLVKRTGEKVFLECVQDMDHENMFWYRQDPGLGLRLIYFSYDVKMKEKGDIPEGYSVSREKKERFSLILESASTNQTSMYLCASTFLSDGVEGYYEQYFGPGTRLTVT.